Listed here are 6 T cell receptor beta chains from one sample, sequenced in a study of blood T cell repertoires in COVID-19. TCRdb keeps only in-frame clones here, not all; method: immunoSEQ multiplex PCR. The sample lists approximately 120,000 clones; more than 75% were seen once. Sequenced input: peripheral blood. These receptors all come from a human donor in a cohort sampled during active COVID-19.

The V gene is TRBV9, the J gene TRBJ2-1; 12 bases fit TRBD1. From germline, CDR1 is SGDLS and CDR2 YYNGEE. The CDR3 runs to 15 residues. The ends lost 3 bases at V and 8 bases at J; junction bases unmatched: 6. The DNA of the CDR3 is TGTGCCAGCAGCGGGGGGACAGGGGGCCTCTATGAGCAGTTCTTC. This encodes CASSGGTGGLYEQFF.

The chain carries TRBV28 and TRBJ1-6; 9 bases are a match to TRBD1. Losses at the gene ends were 3 bases for V and 7 bases for J; bases not matched to a gene: 1. Germline V gene sequence: CDR1 MDHEN, CDR2 SYDVKM. CDR3 length equals 14 residues. The CDR3 here is CASSLGTGNSPLHF. The CDR3 coding sequence is TGTGCCAGCAGTTTGGGGACAGGGAATTCACCCCTCCACTTT.

The J gene is TRBJ2-7, the V gene TRBV7-8, with 8 bases that match TRBD1. The V segment lost 5 bases and the J segment 1 base; nucleotides outside the gene matches: 7. Germline V lookup: CDR1 SGHVS, CDR2 FQNEAQ. The CDR3 extends over 15 amino acids. This CDR3 is CASSPPDRGSYEQYF. Here the CDR3 DNA reads TGTGCCAGCAGCCCCCCCGACAGGGGATCCTACGAGCAGTACTTC.

The chain recombines TRBV28 with TRBJ1-3; D might be TRBD1 (5 bases). Germline assignment: CDR1 MDHEN and CDR2 SYDVKM. The CDR3 runs 14 residues. V lost 4 bases to trimming and J lost 0 bases, with 7 bases between them. CDR3 protein: CASSSTVSGNTIYF. The CDR3 bases are TGTGCCAGCAGTTCGACAGTCTCTGGAAACACCATATATTTT.

The chain has TRBV7-2 and TRBJ2-7, with 7 bases matching TRBD1. This CDR3 region has 14 residues. Germline V lookup: CDR1 SGHTA, CDR2 FQGNSA. V trimming: 7 bases; J trimming: 4 bases; junction bases outside the gene matches: 10. The CDR3 sequence is CASNAGTVEYEQYF. CDR3 sequence (DNA): TGTGCCAGCAACGCCGGGACAGTGGAGTACGAGCAGTACTTC. Together with reference TRBV7-2 and TRBJ2-7, the CDR3 gives the full variable domain: GAGVSQSPSNKVTEKGKDVELRCDPISGHTALYWYRQSLGQGLEFLIYFQGNSAPDKSGLPSDRFSAERTGGSVSTLTIQRTQQEDSAVYLCASNAGTVEYEQYFGPGTRLTVT.

This clone was recorded a few times. The chain links TRBV7-9 to TRBJ1-2; D perhaps matches TRBD1 (6 bases). The CDR3 is 15 amino acids. Germline CDR1 SEHNR, CDR2 FQNEAQ (reference sequence). Trimming took 3 bases from V and 0 from J, leaving 11 bases between them. The CDR3 sequence: CASSLLGGANYGYTF. The CDR3 coding sequence is TGTGCCAGCAGCTTGCTAGGGGGGGCTAACTATGGCTACACCTTC.